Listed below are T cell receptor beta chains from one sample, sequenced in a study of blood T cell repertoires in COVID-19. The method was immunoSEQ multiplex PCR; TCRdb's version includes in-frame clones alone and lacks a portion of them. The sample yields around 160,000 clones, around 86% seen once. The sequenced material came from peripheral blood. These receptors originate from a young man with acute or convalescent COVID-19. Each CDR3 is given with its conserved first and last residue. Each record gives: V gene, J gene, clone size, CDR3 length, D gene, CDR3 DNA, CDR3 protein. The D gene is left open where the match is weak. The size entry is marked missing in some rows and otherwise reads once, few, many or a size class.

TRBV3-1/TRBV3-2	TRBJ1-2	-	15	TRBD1	TGTGCCAGCAGCCAAGTACAGGGGGCAGGCTATGGCTACACCTTC	CASSQVQGAGYGYTF
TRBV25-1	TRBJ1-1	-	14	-	TGTGCCAGCAGTGTCTCCGCGGGGGGCACTGAAGCTTTCTTT	CASSVSAGGTEAFF
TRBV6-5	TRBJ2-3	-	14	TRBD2	TGTGCCAGCAGCCTCGGGGGGTTAAGGGATACGCAGTATTTT	CASSLGGLRDTQYF
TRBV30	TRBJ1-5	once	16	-	TGTGCCTGGAGCCCCCTACAGCCCTTTAGCAATCAGCCCCAGCATTTT	CAWSPLQPFSNQPQHF
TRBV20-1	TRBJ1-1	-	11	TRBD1	TGCAGGGGACAGGGTGGGACTGAAGCTTTCTTT	CRGQGGTEAFF
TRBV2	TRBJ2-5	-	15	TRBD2	TGTGCCAGCAGGGGACTAGCGGGGGCCCAAGAGACCCAGTACTTC	CASRGLAGAQETQYF
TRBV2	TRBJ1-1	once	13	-	TGTGCCAGCAGTGAAGCCGTGGCAGCTGAAGCTTTCTTT	CASSEAVAAEAFF
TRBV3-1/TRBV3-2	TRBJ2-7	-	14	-	TGTGCCAGCAGCCAACCTGGGGGGACCTACGAGCAGTACTTC	CASSQPGGTYEQYF
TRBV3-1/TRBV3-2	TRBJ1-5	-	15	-	TGTGCCAGCAGCCAATCGACAGGTAAGATCGAGCCCCAGCATTTT	CASSQSTGKIEPQHF
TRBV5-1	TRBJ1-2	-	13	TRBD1	TGCGCCAGCAGGGGCAGGGGGCAAGGTGGCTACACCTTC	CASRGRGQGGYTF
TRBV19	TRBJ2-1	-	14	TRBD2	TGTGCCAGTAGTATCGCTACAGCGGGGGATGAGCAGTTCTTC	CASSIATAGDEQFF
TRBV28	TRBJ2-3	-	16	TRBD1	TGTGCCAGCAGCCTCTCGGACAGGGGTGTCACAGATACGCAGTATTTT	CASSLSDRGVTDTQYF
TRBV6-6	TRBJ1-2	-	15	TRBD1	TGTGCCAGCAGTTCTGACCGGGACAGGTACTATGGCTACACCTTC	CASSSDRDRYYGYTF
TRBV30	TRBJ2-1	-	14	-	TGTGCCTGGAGTTCGGGGGTACCCTACAATGAGCAGTTCTTC	CAWSSGVPYNEQFF
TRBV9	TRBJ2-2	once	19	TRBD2	TGTGCCAGCAGCTCTTTGACTCGCGGGGGGGCCTTGCGTACCGGGGAGCTGTTTTTT	CASSSLTRGGALRTGELFF
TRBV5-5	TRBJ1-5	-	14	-	TGTGCCAGCAGCCTGGACAGTAGCAATCAGCCCCAGCATTTT	CASSLDSSNQPQHF
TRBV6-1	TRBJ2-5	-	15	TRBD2	TGTGCCAGCAGTGAAAATAGCGGGGGGCCAGAGACCCAGTACTTC	CASSENSGGPETQYF
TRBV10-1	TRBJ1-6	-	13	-	TGCGCCACTTCAGTCGGGATTAATTCACCCCTCCACTTT	CATSVGINSPLHF
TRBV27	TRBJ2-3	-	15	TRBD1	TGTGCCAGCAGTCCGTCCGGGACAGTCACAGATACGCAGTATTTT	CASSPSGTVTDTQYF
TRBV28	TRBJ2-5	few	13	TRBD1	TGTGCCAGCATCCCCAGGGGGTTCGAGACCCAGTACTTC	CASIPRGFETQYF
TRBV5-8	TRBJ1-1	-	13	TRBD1	TGTGCCAGCAGACGGACAGGGCTTAAGGAAGCTTTCTTT	CASRRTGLKEAFF
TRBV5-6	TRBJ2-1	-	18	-	TGTGCCAGCAGCTTACCCGCGCGGCGGGGGCCCTCCTACAATGAGCAGTTCTTC	CASSLPARRGPSYNEQFF
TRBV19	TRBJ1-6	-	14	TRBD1	TGTGCCAGTAGTATCCGACAGGGATTGTCACCCCTCCACTTT	CASSIRQGLSPLHF
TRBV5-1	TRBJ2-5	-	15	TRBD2	TGCGCCAGCAGCTGCGGCGCGGGGGGGGGAGAGACCCAGTACTTC	CASSCGAGGGETQYF
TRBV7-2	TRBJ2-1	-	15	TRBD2	TGTGCCAGCAGCTTTGCTAGCGGGGCCTACAATGAGCAGTTCTTC	CASSFASGAYNEQFF
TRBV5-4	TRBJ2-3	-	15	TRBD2	TGTGCCAGCAGCTACTGGGACTATGATACAGATACGCAGTATTTT	CASSYWDYDTDTQYF
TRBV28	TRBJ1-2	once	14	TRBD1	TGTGCCAGCACTTCGACACAGGGGTTCTATGGCTACACCTTC	CASTSTQGFYGYTF
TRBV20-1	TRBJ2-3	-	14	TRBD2	TGCAGTGCTAGTAGCGGGTTTAGCACAGATACGCAGTATTTT	CSASSGFSTDTQYF
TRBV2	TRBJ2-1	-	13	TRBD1	TGTGCCAGCAAGGTAGAGACAGGGTCCGAGCAGTTCTTC	CASKVETGSEQFF
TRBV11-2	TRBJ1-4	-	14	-	TGTGCCAGCAGCTTACCGGGGGTCAATGAAAAACTGTTTTTT	CASSLPGVNEKLFF
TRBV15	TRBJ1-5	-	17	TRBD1	TGTGCCACCAGCAGAGAACGGACAGGGGTAAAGGGTCAGCCCCAGCATTTT	CATSRERTGVKGQPQHF
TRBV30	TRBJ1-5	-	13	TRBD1	TGTGCCTGGACCGGACAGGGCAGTCAGCCCCAGCATTTT	CAWTGQGSQPQHF
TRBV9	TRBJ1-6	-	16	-	TGTGCCAGCAGCGTAACAGCCGACTCCTATAATTCACCCCTCCACTTT	CASSVTADSYNSPLHF
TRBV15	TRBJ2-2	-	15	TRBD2	TGTGCCACGAAGGAGCGGGGGGGCGGAAGCGGGGAGCTGTTTTTT	CATKERGGGSGELFF
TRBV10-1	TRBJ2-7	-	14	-	TGCGCCAGCAGTGAGTTTGACAATTTATACGAGCAGTACTTC	CASSEFDNLYEQYF
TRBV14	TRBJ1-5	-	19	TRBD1	TGTGCCAGCAGCCGAAGTAACCCAGGGGGCGATGGAAGCAATCAGCCCCAGCATTTT	CASSRSNPGGDGSNQPQHF
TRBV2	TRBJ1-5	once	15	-	TGTGCCAGCAGGGTAGACAGAGCCCACAATCAGCCCCAGCATTTT	CASRVDRAHNQPQHF
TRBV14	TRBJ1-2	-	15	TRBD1	TGTGCCAGCAGCGCTCAGACAGGGCTTGTAGATGGCTACACCTTC	CASSAQTGLVDGYTF
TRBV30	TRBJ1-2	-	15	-	TGTGCCTGGAGTACCACGGGGCAGGGGAACTATGGCTACACCTTC	CAWSTTGQGNYGYTF
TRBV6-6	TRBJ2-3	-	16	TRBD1	TGTGCCAGCAGTTACTCGGGGACAGGGGGCACAGATACGCAGTATTTT	CASSYSGTGGTDTQYF
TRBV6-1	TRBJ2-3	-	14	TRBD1	TGTGCCAGCAGTGACACAGGGGGGACAGATACGCAGTATTTT	CASSDTGGTDTQYF
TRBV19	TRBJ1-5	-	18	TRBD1	TGTGCCAGTAGTATAGGGCTTTTTGGGACAGCTCGAAATCAGCCCCAGCATTTT	CASSIGLFGTARNQPQHF
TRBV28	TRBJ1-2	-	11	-	TGTGCCAGCCAGGGGCCCTATGGCTACACCTTC	CASQGPYGYTF
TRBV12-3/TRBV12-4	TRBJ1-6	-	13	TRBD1	TGTGCCAGCAGTAGGGACAGAGGTTCACCCCTCCACTTT	CASSRDRGSPLHF
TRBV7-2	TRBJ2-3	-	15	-	TGTGCCAGCAGCTTAGTTGCGGGGCCCACAGATACGCAGTATTTT	CASSLVAGPTDTQYF
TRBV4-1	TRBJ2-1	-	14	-	TGCGCCAGCAGCCAAGATAATCCTAGCCCCGAGCAGTTCTTC	CASSQDNPSPEQFF
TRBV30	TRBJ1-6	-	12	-	TGTGCCTGGAGGGGCCCCAGGGGATCCCTCCACTTT	CAWRGPRGSLHF
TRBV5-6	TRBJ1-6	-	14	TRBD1	TGTGCCAGCAGCTCGGGACAGGGAGTGAGTCCCCTCCACTTT	CASSSGQGVSPLHF
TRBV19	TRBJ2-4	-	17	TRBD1	TGTGCCAGTAGTATCCCTCCAGGGGGAGTTGCCAAAAACATTCAGTACTTC	CASSIPPGGVAKNIQYF
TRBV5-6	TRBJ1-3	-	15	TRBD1	TGTGCCAGCAGCTTGGCAGGGGGATCTGGAAACACCATATATTTT	CASSLAGGSGNTIYF
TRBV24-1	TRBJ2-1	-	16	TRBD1	TGTGCCACCAGTGATGCTGACAGGGGTTCCTACAATGAGCAGTTCTTC	CATSDADRGSYNEQFF
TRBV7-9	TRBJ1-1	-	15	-	TGTGCCAGCAGCCCCTGGGGAGGGGATGGAGCTGAAGCTTTCTTT	CASSPWGGDGAEAFF
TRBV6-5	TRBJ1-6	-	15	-	TGTGCCAGCAGTTACGAGGGCAGGGGTAATTCACCCCTCCACTTT	CASSYEGRGNSPLHF
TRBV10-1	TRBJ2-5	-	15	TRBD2	TGCGCCAGCAGTGAGGCTAGCGGGGGGAAAGAGACCCAGTACTTC	CASSEASGGKETQYF
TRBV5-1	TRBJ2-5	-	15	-	TGCGCCAGCAGTTTCGAGGGGGTATACCAAGAGACCCAGTACTTC	CASSFEGVYQETQYF
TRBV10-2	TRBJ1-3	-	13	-	TGCGCCAGCAGTGATGAGGGTGGAAACACCATATATTTT	CASSDEGGNTIYF
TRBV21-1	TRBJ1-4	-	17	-	TGTGCCAGCAGCAAAGCGGGGCGGGGCGAGGGTAATGAAAAACTGTTTTTT	CASSKAGRGEGNEKLFF